The 30 T cell receptor beta chains below come from one sample, sequenced in a study of T cell repertoires in cytomegalovirus infection. TCRdb re-derived calls from the reads in MiXCR, one entry per CDR3 protein. In the table there are around 120,000 distinct CDR3 sequences, 20% to 30% of which are singletons. Their antigens remain unidentified. Input material: PBMCs, sequenced either directly or after in vitro stimulation (not recorded which). Receptor source: a human donor in good health (CMV status not recorded). Some clones in this sample may be carry-over from other donors' samples.

On this clonotype itself: One junction end does not reproduce the germline sequence, and a read error may be involved. The chain joins TRBV28 to TRBJ1-1; D ambiguous. CDR1 is MDHEN and CDR2 is SYDVKM in the germline V gene. The CDR3 loop spans 12 amino acids. DNA of the CDR3: TGTGCCAGCAGTACACATAACACTGAGGCTTTCTTT. Amino acids: CASSTHNTEAFF.

The V and J genes are TRBV2 and TRBJ2-7; D perhaps matches TRBD2 (7 bases). The ends were cut back, 8 bases at V and 5 bases at J, with 19 bases in the middle. The CDR3 covers 14 residues. Germline V gene data show CDR1 as SNHLY and CDR2 as FYNNEI. The CDR3 DNA reads TGTGCCAGCCACCAGCGGGACAATTCCCACGAGCAGTACTTC. Translation: CASHQRDNSHEQYF.

The chain is built from TRBV30 and TRBJ2-7; the match to TRBD2 covers 7 bases. The CDR3 loop spans 14 amino acids. Germline CDR1 GTSNPN, CDR2 SVGIG (reference sequence). With V trimmed by 3 bases and J by 1 base, 6 bases remained unmatched. The CDR3 DNA reads TGTGCCTGGAGGAGGCCTAGCGGATCCTACGAGCAGTACGTC. Its protein is CAWRRPSGSYEQYV.

A few counts support this clonotype. The CDR3 here is CSALSGASDHYEQYF. CDR3 DNA: TGCAGTGCTCTAAGCGGGGCTAGCGACCACTACGAGCAGTACTTC. The chain employs TRBV20-1 and TRBJ2-7; 7 nucleotides agree with TRBD2. The CDR3 contains 15 residues. The trim removed 5 bases at V and 3 bases at J, leaving 13 bases unmatched. Germline V lookup: CDR1 DFQATT, CDR2 SNEGSKA (reference sequence).

The chain joins TRBV19 to TRBJ2-5; no reliable D call. This CDR3 is built from 13 residues. V was pared by 11 bases and J by 2 bases, with 15 bases between. The germline gives CDR1 LNHDA, CDR2 SQIVND (reference sequence). The DNA for the CDR3 is TGTGCCTCCAGGCCGGCCGTTCAAGAGACCCAGTACTTC. Translated, it gives CASRPAVQETQYF.

This clonotype showed up many times. The chain carries TRBV7-9 and TRBJ2-3; the match to TRBD2 covers 7 bases. The V and J ends lost 3 bases and 3 bases, in that order; junction bases with no gene match: 3. The CDR3 has 14 residues. From germline, CDR1 is SEHNR and CDR2 FQNEAQ (reference sequence). As DNA, the CDR3 is TGTGCCAGCAGCTTTGGTAGCGGGACAGATACGCAGTATTTT. Amino acid sequence: CASSFGSGTDTQYF. Complete variable domain (other parts from reference TRBV7-9 and TRBJ2-3): DTGVSQNPRHKITKRGQNVTFRCDPISEHNRLYWYRQTLGQGPEFLTYFQNEAQLEKSRLLSDRFSAERPKGSFSTLEIQRTEQGDSAMYLCASSFGSGTDTQYFGPGTRLTVL.

The rearrangement links TRBV9 to TRBJ2-1; TRBD2 might be the D (6 bases). The CDR3 has 15 amino acids. Trimming removed 0 bases at V and 4 bases at J, with 11 bases between. Germline assignment: CDR1 SGDLS and CDR2 YYNGEE. CDR3 amino acids: CASSVDGSQYNEQFF. The DNA of the CDR3 is TGTGCCAGCAGCGTAGACGGGAGCCAATACAATGAGCAGTTCTTC. Variable domain in full (rest from reference TRBV9 and TRBJ2-1): DSGVTQTPKHLITATGQRVTLRCSPRSGDLSVYWYQQSLDQGLQFLIQYYNGEERAKGNILERFSAQQFPDLHSELNLSSLELGDSALYFCASSVDGSQYNEQFFGPGTRLTVL.

A note on this clonotype: The conserved final phenylalanine or tryptophan is absent from the CDR3, which likely points to a read error. The V and J genes are TRBV6-1 and TRBJ2-3, with 7 nucleotides matching TRBD2. CDR1 is MNHNS, CDR2 SASEGT, per germline. Trimming at V came to 2 bases and at J to 2 bases, leaving 7 bases not matched to a gene. The CDR3 is 16 amino acids. The CDR3 sequence is CASSEWGLAATDTQYS. The CDR3 DNA reads TGTGCCAGCAGTGAATGGGGTCTAGCGGCCACAGATACGCAGTATTCT.

This clonotype occurred a few times. The rearrangement uses TRBV28 and TRBJ2-1, with 12 bases that match TRBD2. This CDR3 region has 15 residues. Trimming at V came to 6 bases and at J to 4 bases, leaving 4 bases not matched to a gene. Germline assignment: CDR1 MDHEN and CDR2 SYDVKM. CDR3 loop: CASRWTSGEYNEQFF. DNA for the CDR3: TGTGCCAGCAGATGGACTAGCGGGGAATACAATGAGCAGTTCTTC.

This clonotype came up many times. The V and J genes are TRBV7-2 and TRBJ1-2; 7 nucleotides match TRBD1. This CDR3 spans 13 amino acids. The V gene end was trimmed by 5 bases and the J gene end by 8 bases; junction bases not matched to a gene: 8. CDR1 and CDR2 (germline): SGHTA, FQGNSA. The CDR3 is CASSRGQVPGYTF. Here the CDR3 DNA reads TGTGCCAGCAGCCGTGGACAGGTACCCGGCTACACCTTC.

There are many counts of this clonotype. The V gene is TRBV7-2, the J gene TRBJ2-1; D remains ambiguous. Germline V lookup: CDR1 SGHTA, CDR2 FQGNSA. V was trimmed by 3 bases and J by 9 bases, leaving 9 bases between them. The CDR3 spans 12 residues. CDR3 sequence reads: CASSFGGGEQFF. CDR3 bases: TGTGCCAGCAGCTTTGGTGGTGGTGAGCAGTTCTTC.

This clonotype was picked up a small number of times. The chain recombines TRBV7-6 with TRBJ2-3; 7 nucleotides match TRBD1. This CDR3 has 15 residues. The V gene's germline CDR1 is SGHVS and CDR2 FNYEAQ. V dropped 5 bases and J dropped 2; count of bases not matched to a gene: 7. The CDR3 sequence is CASSLRDRYTDTQYF. The CDR3 region has the DNA TGTGCCAGCAGCCTCCGGGACAGATACACAGATACGCAGTATTTT.

This clonotype has just a few counts. The chain has TRBV7-2 and TRBJ2-1; 11 bases match TRBD2. Germline CDR1 and CDR2: SGHTA and FQGNSA. V trimming: 6 bases; J trimming: 5 bases; junction bases outside the gene matches: 6. The CDR3 sequence is 15 residues long. The CDR3 spells CASSGGTSGHNEQFF. The CDR3 nucleotides are TGTGCCAGCAGTGGGGGGACTAGCGGTCACAATGAGCAGTTCTTC. Full variable domain (remainder filled in from reference TRBV7-2 and TRBJ2-1): GAGVSQSPSNKVTEKGKDVELRCDPISGHTALYWYRQSLGQGLEFLIYFQGNSAPDKSGLPSDRFSAERTGGSVSTLTIQRTQQEDSAVYLCASSGGTSGHNEQFFGPGTRLTVL.

This CDR3 is CASSAVRAGNEKLFF. The CDR3 bases are TGTGCCAGCAGCGCTGTTAGGGCGGGGAATGAAAAACTGTTTTTT. This sequence joins TRBV7-9 and TRBJ1-4; D is uncertain. The CDR3 loop spans 15 amino acids. V shed 5 bases and J shed 5 bases, with 15 bases lying between them. Looked up from germline, CDR1 is SEHNR and CDR2 is FQNEAQ (reference sequence).

The rearrangement uses TRBV6-5 and TRBJ2-3, with D maybe TRBD2 (5 bases). The CDR3 consists of 13 residues. In germline, CDR1 is MNHEY, CDR2 SVGAGI. The ends were cut back, 6 bases at V and 2 bases at J, with 9 bases in the middle. In nucleotides, the CDR3 is TGTGCCAGCAGGACGGACTTCACAGATACGCAGTATTTT. Translated: CASRTDFTDTQYF.

The chain's CDR3 is CASFWRRSTEAFF. The DNA of the CDR3 is TGTGCCAGCTTTTGGAGGAGGAGCACTGAAGCTTTCTTT. V usage is TRBV6-5 and J usage is TRBJ1-1; D is ambiguous. Germline loops: CDR1 MNHEY, CDR2 SVGAGI. The CDR3 is 13 residues long. V lost 8 bases to trimming and J lost 4 bases, with 14 bases between them.

There are many counts of this clonotype. The rearrangement links TRBV7-6 to TRBJ2-3; D is unresolved. Germline CDR1 is SGHVS and CDR2 is FNYEAQ. Trimming pared 3 bases from V and 4 bases from J, leaving 8 bases between. The CDR3 sequence is 13 residues long. DNA for the CDR3: TGTGCCAGCAGCTTGCTGAGCCCAGATACGCAGTATTTT. It encodes CASSLLSPDTQYF.

This clonotype turned up a few times. The chain recombines TRBV7-3 with TRBJ1-1; 9 bases align to TRBD1. Germline CDR1 SGHTA, CDR2 FQGTGA. The trim removed 5 bases at V and 4 bases at J, leaving 5 bases unmatched. The CDR3 has 14 amino acids. DNA for the CDR3: TGTGCCAGCAGCCCGAGACAGGGGGGCACTGAAGCTTTCTTT. This gives the protein CASSPRQGGTEAFF. Full variable domain (rest looked up from reference TRBV7-3 and TRBJ1-1): GAGVSQTPSNKVTEKGKYVELRCDPISGHTALYWYRQSLGQGPEFLIYFQGTGAADDSGLPNDRFFAVRPEGSVSTLKIQRTERGDSAVYLCASSPRQGGTEAFFGQGTRLTVV.

This clonotype has a count of ten or more. The genes are TRBV19 and TRBJ1-2, with D possibly being TRBD1 (5 bases). The CDR3 runs 15 residues. Germline-derived CDR1 and CDR2 are LNHDA and SQIVND (reference sequence). V lost 5 bases to trimming and J lost 4 bases, with 17 bases between them. The CDR3 DNA reads TGTGCCAGTAGTTACCTCCCCCAGGGCGGCTATGGCTACACCTTC. Its translation: CASSYLPQGGYGYTF. The variable domain in full, with the rest retrieved from reference TRBV19 and TRBJ1-2, is DGGITQSPKYLFRKEGQNVTLSCEQNLNHDAMYWYRQDPGQGLRLIYYSQIVNDFQKGDIAEGYSVSREKKESFPLTVTSAQKNPTAFYLCASSYLPQGGYGYTFGSGTRLTVV.

The chain employs TRBV4-1 and TRBJ2-7; D is unresolved. Trimming left V 1 base short and J 1 base short, with 5 bases between. CDR1 is MGHRA, CDR2 YSYEKL, per germline. The CDR3 is made up of 13 amino acids. In DNA, the CDR3 is TGCGCCAGCAGCCAAGTAGTTTCCTACGAGCAGTACGTC. It specifies CASSQVVSYEQYV.

This clonotype came up a few times. V usage is TRBV6-5 and J usage is TRBJ1-3; D may be TRBD1 (6 bases). The germline V and J ends were trimmed by 6 bases and 9 bases, with 15 bases remaining between them. The germline V gene has CDR1 MNHEY and CDR2 SVGAGI. The CDR3 loop spans 13 amino acids. DNA for the CDR3: TGTGCCAGCAGGCCTACAGGGATCGGCACCATATATTTT. As protein: CASRPTGIGTIYF.

This clonotype has more than one count but fewer than ten. Here the CDR3 DNA reads TGTGCCAGCAGTTCCGGGACTGGAAGGGGAAACACCATATATTTT. It encodes CASSSGTGRGNTIYF. J is TRBJ1-3 and V is TRBV12-3 or TRBV12-4; perhaps TRBD1 as D (5 bases). V lost 4 bases and J lost 4, with 14 bases in between. This CDR3 contains 15 residues.

This clonotype has more than one count but fewer than ten. The chain joins TRBV6-1 to TRBJ1-4; D ambiguous. Looked up from germline, CDR1 is MNHNS and CDR2 is SASEGT. Trimming removed 4 bases at V and 0 bases at J, with 9 bases between. The CDR3 loop spans 15 amino acids. The CDR3 DNA follows: TGTGCCAGCAGTGCCCAGACTGCAACTAATGAAAAACTGTTTTTT. It is translated as CASSAQTATNEKLFF.

This clonotype was detected only a few times. This chain uses TRBV20-1 with TRBJ2-7; D is possibly TRBD2 (5 bases). CDR1 and CDR2 from the germline V gene are DFQATT and SNEGSKA (reference sequence). The CDR3 runs to 13 residues. The V and J ends lost 3 bases and 0 bases respectively, with 9 bases between them. CDR3 coding DNA: TGCAGTGCTAGCGGGGTGAGCTCCTACGAGCAGTACTTC. Protein: CSASGVSSYEQYF.

This clonotype was seen at least ten times. V usage is TRBV7-2 and J usage is TRBJ1-5, with D possibly TRBD1 on 5 matching bases. The length of the CDR3 is 15 residues. V shed 5 bases and J shed 4 bases, with 15 bases lying between them. Germline V gene data show CDR1 as SGHTA and CDR2 as FQGNSA. In DNA form, the CDR3 reads TGTGCCAGCAGCCGCGCGGGGACGGGTAATCAGCCCCAGCATTTT. This encodes CASSRAGTGNQPQHF.

This clonotype occurred a few times. The chain is built from TRBV6-6 and TRBJ2-5, with D possibly TRBD2 on 7 matching bases. The CDR3 totals 16 residues. Germline CDR1 MNHNY, CDR2 SVGAGI (reference sequence). Trimming stripped 8 bases from V and 4 bases from J, with 23 bases between. The CDR3, as DNA: TGTGCCAGCTCGAGGGGGGGGGTCACCGTGGGAGAGACCCAGTACTTC. This gives the protein CASSRGGVTVGETQYF.

The J gene is TRBJ2-1, the V gene TRBV5-6; TRBD2 aligns across 10 bases. Germline V gene sequence: CDR1 SGHDT, CDR2 YYEEEE. V dropped 2 bases and J dropped 2; count of bases not matched to a gene: 10. This CDR3 region has 18 residues. The CDR3 DNA follows: TGTGCCAGCAGCTTTGGGCTAGCGGGAGTTGGTACCTACAATGAGCAGTTCTTC. It encodes CASSFGLAGVGTYNEQFF.

For the CDR3, the DNA is TGCGCCAGCAGTTATCCGAACGGGGAGCTGTTTTTT. Translated, it gives CASSYPNGELFF. The rearrangement uses TRBV10-2 and TRBJ2-2; D is unclear. The germline V gene encodes CDR1 WSHSY and CDR2 SAAADI. Deletions cut 5 bases from V and 7 bases from J, with 8 bases between. The CDR3 extends over 12 amino acids.

This clonotype came up a few times. The chain carries TRBV7-2 and TRBJ2-5; TRBD2 aligns across 9 bases. The germline V gene encodes CDR1 SGHTA and CDR2 FQGNSA. J gave up 5 bases and V 2 bases, and 9 bases lay outside the gene matches. This CDR3 is built from 16 residues. This CDR3 is CASSLSAGGGGETQYF. The CDR3 coding sequence is TGTGCCAGCAGCTTAAGCGCGGGAGGGGGCGGGGAGACCCAGTACTTC.

V and J are TRBV3-1 and TRBJ1-2, with no clear D. Trimming left V 0 bases short and J 6 bases short, with 8 bases between. The CDR3 spans 13 residues. The germline gives CDR1 LGHDT, CDR2 YNNKEL (reference sequence). CDR3 nucleotides: TGTGCCAGCAGCCAAGATCGGGCAGATGGCTACACCTTC. Amino acids: CASSQDRADGYTF.